This TCR beta chain was documented in a study of shared clonotypes between healthy human individuals. This clone was counted a single time. Its antigen is as yet unknown. This CDR3 spans 16 amino acids. Germline CDR1 reads SGHRS; CDR2 reads YFSETQ. V was pared by 7 bases and J by 7 bases, with 13 bases of the junction left unmatched. Among the donors, all were Caucasian adults who lived in Nashville, Tennessee. CD8 memory was a combination of CD45RO+ cells and CCR7-negative CD45RA+ TemRA cells. TCRdb's table, derived via immunoSEQ multiplex PCR, lists solely in-frame clones and lacks some. The profile shows around 120,000 clones, less than 75% of them singletons. Study-level points and caveats: Sampling covered blood only; tissue repertoires likely differ. Sequencing of the sorted subsets was shown by rarefaction to be incomplete despite large depth.

V usage is TRBV5-1 and J usage is TRBJ2-2; 10 bases are a match to TRBD1. The clonotype was recovered from a woman aged 25 to 45 in good health. Input material: memory CD8+ T cells sorted from blood. The subset is: CD45RO+ cells pooled with CCR7-negative TemRA cells. The CDR3 DNA reads TGCGCCAGCCGATTAGGGGGACAGGGGTCCCGCGGGGAGCTGTTTTTT. It codes for CASRLGGQGSRGELFF.